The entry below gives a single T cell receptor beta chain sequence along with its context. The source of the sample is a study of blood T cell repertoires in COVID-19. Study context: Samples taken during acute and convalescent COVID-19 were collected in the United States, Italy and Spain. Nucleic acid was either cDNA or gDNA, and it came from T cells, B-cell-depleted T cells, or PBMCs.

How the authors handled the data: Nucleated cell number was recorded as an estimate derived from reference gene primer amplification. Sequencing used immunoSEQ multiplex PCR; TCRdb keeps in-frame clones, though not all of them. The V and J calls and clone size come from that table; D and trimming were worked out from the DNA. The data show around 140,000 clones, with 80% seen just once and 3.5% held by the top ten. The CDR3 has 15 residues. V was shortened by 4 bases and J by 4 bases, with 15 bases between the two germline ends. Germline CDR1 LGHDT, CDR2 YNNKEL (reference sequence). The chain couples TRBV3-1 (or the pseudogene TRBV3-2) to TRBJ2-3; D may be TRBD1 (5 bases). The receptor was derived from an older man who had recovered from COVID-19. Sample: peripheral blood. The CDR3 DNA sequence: TGTGCCAGCAGCCGATCAGGACATAGGGCAGATACGCAGTATTTT. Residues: CASSRSGHRADTQYF.